These 4 T cell receptor beta chains originate from one sample sequenced in a study of cytomegalovirus exposure and HLA in healthy donors (dated by TCRdb to about 2017). Preparation of the library involved the immunoSEQ multiplex PCR assay. Sourced from immuneACCESS, this table was stored by TCRdb with only in-frame sequences that have V and J called. A share of the clones is absent; for the studies checked, an unresolved V gene accounts for under half, and the remainder has no known explanation. This sample comprises roughly 220,000 clones, about 89% of them detected only once. The leading ten clones occupy roughly 1% of the sample. Sequencing was done on a sample of PBMCs. These receptors came from a woman under 30 in good health and CMV-seronegative.

This clone showed up just once. J is TRBJ2-2 and V is TRBV4-1; TRBD2 might be the D (5 bases). Between the trimmed V and J ends, which lost 1 base and 5 bases, there was a span of 14 bases. The CDR3 is made up of 16 amino acids. Per the germline V gene, CDR1 is MGHRA and CDR2 is YSYEKL. CDR3 residues: CASSQALRGRTGELFF. The CDR3 region has the DNA TGCGCCAGCAGCCAAGCCCTTCGTGGGAGAACCGGGGAGCTGTTTTTT.

This clone was seen just once. J is TRBJ1-4 and V is TRBV23-1; a weak D match, TRBD1 (6 bases). TRBV23-1 belongs to the ORF category, with a function that is uncertain. This CDR3 contains 14 residues. Trimming pared 7 bases from V and 4 bases from J, leaving 13 bases between. The CDR3 sequence: CASTGTLGNEKLFF. The CDR3 nucleotides read TGCGCCAGCACCGGGACACTAGGTAATGAAAAACTGTTTTTT.

The V call is TRBV7-8, the J call TRBJ2-2, with D unclear. CDR1 and CDR2 from the germline V gene are SGHVS and FQNEAQ. This CDR3 has 14 amino acids. V was shortened by 3 bases and J by 4 bases, with 9 bases between the two germline ends. CDR3 region: CASSFAIGTGELFF. CDR3 nucleotide sequence: TGTGCCAGCAGCTTCGCGATTGGCACCGGGGAGCTGTTTTTT.

This clone was counted once. V and J are TRBV5-8 and TRBJ1-4; TRBD1 matches 7 bases. J gave up 0 bases and V 4 bases, and 6 bases lay outside the gene matches. This CDR3 spans 16 amino acids. Germline V gene lookup returns CDR1 SGHTS and CDR2 YDEGEE. This CDR3 is CASSETGHATNEKLFF. CDR3 DNA sequence: TGTGCCAGCAGCGAGACAGGGCATGCAACTAATGAAAAACTGTTTTTT.